Each of the 10 T cell receptor beta chains below was sequenced from the same sample in a study of blood T cell repertoires in COVID-19. The protocol was immunoSEQ multiplex PCR, while the TCRdb copy is restricted to in-frame clones and leaves out a portion. The sample contains nearly 50,000 clones, roughly 86% of which appear only once. The sequenced material came from peripheral blood. These receptors all stem from a woman aged 60 to 75 with acute or convalescent COVID-19.

The chain employs TRBV19 and TRBJ1-3; D possibly corresponds to TRBD1 (5 bases). The CDR3 has 15 residues. V dropped 1 base and J dropped 1 base, with 8 bases sitting between them. From germline, CDR1 is LNHDA and CDR2 SQIVND (reference sequence). The CDR3 DNA reads TGTGCCAGTAGTATAGTTCGGGGGTCTGGAAACACCATATATTTT. Translating gives CASSIVRGSGNTIYF.

V gene TRBV6-6 combines with J gene TRBJ1-5, with D uncertain. Germline lookup yields CDR1 MNHNY and CDR2 SVGAGI (reference sequence). This CDR3 comprises 13 residues. V lost 6 bases and J 3 bases, leaving 9 bases between the germline ends. The CDR3 DNA sequence: TGTGCCAGCAGAGCGGTCACCAATCAGCCCCAGCATTTT. It yields the protein CASRAVTNQPQHF.

The CDR3 spells CASSLDGNYGYTF. The DNA for the CDR3 is TGTGCCAGCAGTTTAGACGGGAACTATGGCTACACCTTC. V and J are TRBV28 and TRBJ1-2; D gene unclear. Germline V gene data show CDR1 as MDHEN and CDR2 as SYDVKM. The V and J ends lost 2 bases and 2 bases respectively, with 6 bases between them. The CDR3 has 13 residues.

The chain joins TRBV6-5 to TRBJ1-2, with TRBD1 matching 9 bases. V lost 6 bases and J lost 6; bases outside the gene matches: 11. Germline V lookup: CDR1 MNHEY, CDR2 SVGAGI. This CDR3 contains 15 residues. This CDR3 reads CASSLTGGGMDGYTF. CDR3 coding DNA: TGTGCCAGCAGCCTAACAGGGGGCGGAATGGATGGCTACACCTTC.

The chain carries TRBV11-3 and TRBJ2-3; 8 bases match TRBD2. The germline gives CDR1 SGHNT, CDR2 YENEEA. This CDR3 is built from 15 residues. Trimming took 4 bases from V and 2 from J; bases not matched to a gene: 5. In DNA form, the CDR3 reads TGTGCCAGCAGCTCGCGGGGGGCGGTCACAGATACGCAGTATTTT. It codes for CASSSRGAVTDTQYF.

The chain recombines TRBV12-3 or TRBV12-4 with TRBJ2-2; D gene unclear. The CDR3 consists of 11 residues. The V gene lost 4 bases and the J gene lost 5 bases, with 2 bases spanning the gap. The CDR3 DNA follows: TGTGCCAGCAGTTCAACCGGGGAGCTGTTTTTT. Translated, it gives CASSSTGELFF.

The V and J genes are TRBV3-1 (or the pseudogene TRBV3-2) and TRBJ2-2; 9 bases line up with TRBD2. The CDR3 has 16 residues. Trimming cost V 1 base and J 6 bases; bases outside gene matches: 6. Germline V gene data show CDR1 as LGHDT and CDR2 as YNNKEL (reference sequence). CDR3 sequence: CASSQVIAGEAGELFF. CDR3 nucleotides: TGTGCCAGCAGCCAAGTAATAGCGGGAGAGGCCGGGGAGCTGTTTTTT.

The genes are TRBV5-1 and TRBJ2-5; the D gene is possibly TRBD2 (6 bases). The germline V gene encodes CDR1 SGHRS and CDR2 YFSETQ. The V and J ends lost 0 bases and 2 bases respectively, with 14 bases between them. This CDR3 region has 16 residues. CDR3 amino acids: CASSLAVAAVQETQYF. The CDR3 DNA sequence: TGCGCCAGCAGCTTGGCGGTAGCGGCAGTACAAGAGACCCAGTACTTC. The entire variable domain, with the rest obtained from reference TRBV5-1 and TRBJ2-5, is as follows: KAGVTQTPRYLIKTRGQQVTLSCSPISGHRSVSWYQQTPGQGLQFLFEYFSETQRNKGNFPGRFSGRQFSNSRSEMNVSTLELGDSALYLCASSLAVAAVQETQYFGPGTRLLVL.

The rearrangement links TRBV7-2 to TRBJ1-1; D is undetermined. Trimming stripped 5 bases from V and 5 bases from J, with 15 bases between. From germline, CDR1 is SGHTA and CDR2 FQGNSA. This CDR3 comprises 14 residues. The CDR3 bases are TGTGCCAGCAGCCCCCAGGCGGGGAGAACTGAAGCTTTCTTT. It translates to CASSPQAGRTEAFF.

This rearrangement joins TRBV28 to TRBJ1-3; 11 positions agree with TRBD1. The germline V gene encodes CDR1 MDHEN and CDR2 SYDVKM. Trimming removed 4 bases from V and 4 bases from J; junction bases left unmatched: 6. The CDR3 loop spans 16 amino acids. The CDR3 loop is CASSSPDRGLGNTIYF. CDR3 DNA sequence: TGTGCCAGCAGTTCCCCGGACAGGGGGCTCGGAAACACCATATATTTT.